The next 7 T cell receptor beta chains were all read from a single sample in a study of blood T cell repertoires in COVID-19. The data were produced by immunoSEQ multiplex PCR, yet TCRdb's version contains in-frame clones alone and is incomplete. In the table there are about 34,000 clones, about 72% of which are singletons. The sequenced sample consisted of peripheral blood. The receptors stem from a woman in her sixties with acute or convalescent COVID-19.

The chain is built from TRBV18 and TRBJ1-4; the D is unclear. Germline V CDR1 and CDR2: KGHSH, LQKENI. V was trimmed by 3 bases and J by 2 bases, leaving 10 bases between them. The CDR3 length is 15 residues. The CDR3 DNA reads TGTGCCAGCTCACCTACTGAAGTCACTAATGAAAAACTGTTTTTT. Protein: CASSPTEVTNEKLFF.

This chain links TRBV7-6 with TRBJ2-5; D might be TRBD1 (6 bases). The CDR3 is 15 amino acids. The germline V and J ends were trimmed by 3 bases and 5 bases, with 16 bases remaining between them. Germline values: CDR1 SGHVS, CDR2 FNYEAQ. CDR3 sequence reads: CASSLGRGKGETQYF. CDR3 coding DNA: TGTGCCAGCAGCTTGGGAAGGGGGAAAGGGGAGACCCAGTACTTC.

This clone was found a few times. In DNA form, the CDR3 reads TGTGCCTGGGAGCGGGGTCAAGAGACCCAGTACTTC. It is translated as CAWERGQETQYF. This rearrangement joins TRBV30 to TRBJ2-5; 7 bases are shared with TRBD2. The germline CDR1 and CDR2 sequences are GTSNPN and SVGIG (reference sequence). Trimming removed 5 bases from V and 2 bases from J; junction bases left unmatched: 2. The CDR3 extends over 12 amino acids.

The rearrangement uses TRBV10-3 and TRBJ2-1, with D uncertain. This CDR3 contains 13 residues. Trimming pared 4 bases from V and 6 bases from J, leaving 10 bases between. Per germline, CDR1 ENHRY and CDR2 SYGVKD. CDR3 loop: CAISVSRINEQFF. The CDR3 nucleotides read TGTGCCATCAGTGTTTCCAGGATCAATGAGCAGTTCTTC.

V gene TRBV4-2 combines with J gene TRBJ2-2, with 8 bases that match TRBD1. Germline V gene lookup returns CDR1 LGHNA and CDR2 YNFKEQ. CDR3 length: 17 residues. Losses at the gene ends were 3 bases for V and 5 bases for J; bases not matched to a gene: 11. The CDR3 DNA is TGTGCCAGCAGCCAGCCAGACAGGGGACGACGGACCGGGGAGCTGTTTTTT. Translation gives CASSQPDRGRRTGELFF.

This rearrangement joins TRBV30 to TRBJ2-5; 8 nucleotides align to TRBD2. The J segment lost 2 bases and the V segment lost 8 bases, leaving 7 bases of the junction unmatched. This CDR3 is 13 amino acids long. Germline CDR1 reads GTSNPN; CDR2 reads SVGIG (reference sequence). The CDR3 sequence: CANSGGLQETQYF. The CDR3 DNA follows: TGTGCCAACAGCGGGGGCCTACAAGAGACCCAGTACTTC.

This rearrangement joins TRBV5-1 to TRBJ1-2; 12 positions agree with TRBD1. The CDR3 spans 15 residues. Germline V gives CDR1 SGHRS, CDR2 YFSETQ. V shed 3 bases, J shed 5 bases, and the junction held 5 bases outside the gene matches. The CDR3 sequence is CASSSGQGAWYGYTF. The CDR3 region has the DNA TGCGCCAGCAGCTCGGGACAGGGGGCTTGGTATGGCTACACCTTC.